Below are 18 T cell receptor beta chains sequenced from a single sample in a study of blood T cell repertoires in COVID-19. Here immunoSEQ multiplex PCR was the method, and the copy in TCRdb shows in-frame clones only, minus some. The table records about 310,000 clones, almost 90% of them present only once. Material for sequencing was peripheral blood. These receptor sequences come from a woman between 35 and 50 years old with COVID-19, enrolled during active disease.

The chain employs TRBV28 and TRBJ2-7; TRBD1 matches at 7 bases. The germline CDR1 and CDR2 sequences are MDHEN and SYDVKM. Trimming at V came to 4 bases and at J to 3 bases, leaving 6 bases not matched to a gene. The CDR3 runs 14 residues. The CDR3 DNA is TGTGCCAGCAGTTATACAGGGGCATACTACGAGCAGTACTTC. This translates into CASSYTGAYYEQYF. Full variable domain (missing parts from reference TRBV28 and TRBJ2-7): DVKVTQSSRYLVKRTGEKVFLECVQDMDHENMFWYRQDPGLGLRLIYFSYDVKMKEKGDIPEGYSVSREKKERFSLILESASTNQTSMYLCASSYTGAYYEQYFGPGTRLTVT.

The CDR3 sequence is CASSEARGGLDLDSPLHF. The CDR3 coding sequence is TGTGCCAGCAGCGAAGCCCGGGGGGGGCTGGATTTAGATTCACCCCTCCACTTT. V and J are TRBV7-9 and TRBJ1-6; the D gene is possibly TRBD1 (6 bases). CDR3 length: 18 amino acids. Trimming left V 5 bases short and J 8 bases short, with 25 bases between. The germline gives CDR1 SEHNR, CDR2 FQNEAQ (reference sequence).

The CDR3 reads CAWSPGAGTGQHTDTQYF. As DNA, the CDR3 is TGTGCCTGGAGTCCCGGTGCCGGGACAGGGCAGCATACAGATACGCAGTATTTT. The chain carries TRBV30 and TRBJ2-3; TRBD1 matches at 9 bases. CDR1 is GTSNPN and CDR2 is SVGIG in the germline V gene (reference sequence). CDR3 length equals 18 residues. J gave up 3 bases and V 2 bases, and 15 bases lay outside the gene matches.

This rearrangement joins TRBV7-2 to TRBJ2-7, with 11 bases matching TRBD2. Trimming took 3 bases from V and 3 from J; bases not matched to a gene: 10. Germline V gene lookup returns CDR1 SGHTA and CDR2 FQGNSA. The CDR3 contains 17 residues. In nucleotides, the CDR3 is TGTGCCAGCAGCTTTGTGACTAGCGGGGCCGGATACTACGAGCAGTACTTC. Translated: CASSFVTSGAGYYEQYF.

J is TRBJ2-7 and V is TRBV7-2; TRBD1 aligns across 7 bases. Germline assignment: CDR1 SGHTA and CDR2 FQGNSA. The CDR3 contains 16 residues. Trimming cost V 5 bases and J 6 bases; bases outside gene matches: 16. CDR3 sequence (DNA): TGTGCCAGCAGCGTCTCCGGGACAGCTTCCTCGGGCGAGCAGTACTTC. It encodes CASSVSGTASSGEQYF.

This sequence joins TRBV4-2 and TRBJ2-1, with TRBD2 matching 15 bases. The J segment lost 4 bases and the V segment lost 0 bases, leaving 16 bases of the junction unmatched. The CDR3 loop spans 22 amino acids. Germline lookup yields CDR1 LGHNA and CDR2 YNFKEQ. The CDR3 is CASSQDLNEGLAGGPYYNEQFF. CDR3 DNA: TGTGCCAGCAGCCAAGATCTTAATGAGGGACTAGCGGGGGGCCCTTATTACAATGAGCAGTTCTTC.

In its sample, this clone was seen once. CDR3 sequence reads: CASSPDREGNSPLHF. The CDR3 DNA is TGTGCCAGCAGTCCGGACAGGGAAGGAAATTCACCCCTCCACTTT. This chain connects TRBV28 to TRBJ1-6; the match to TRBD1 covers 8 bases. The germline CDR1 and CDR2 sequences are MDHEN and SYDVKM. The CDR3 extends over 15 amino acids. Trimming removed 5 bases from V and 7 bases from J; junction bases left unmatched: 7.

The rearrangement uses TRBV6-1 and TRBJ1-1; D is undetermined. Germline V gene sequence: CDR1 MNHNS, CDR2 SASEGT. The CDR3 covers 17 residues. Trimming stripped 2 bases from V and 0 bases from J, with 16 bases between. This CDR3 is CASSEFPRLDLNTEAFF. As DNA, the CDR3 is TGTGCCAGCAGTGAATTCCCCCGTCTTGACTTGAACACTGAAGCTTTCTTT.

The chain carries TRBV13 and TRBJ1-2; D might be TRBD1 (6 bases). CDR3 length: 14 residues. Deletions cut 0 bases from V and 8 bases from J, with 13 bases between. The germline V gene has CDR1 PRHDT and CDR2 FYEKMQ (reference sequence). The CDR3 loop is CASSLGQGSRGYTF. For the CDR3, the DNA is TGTGCCAGCAGCTTAGGCCAGGGGTCAAGGGGCTACACCTTC.

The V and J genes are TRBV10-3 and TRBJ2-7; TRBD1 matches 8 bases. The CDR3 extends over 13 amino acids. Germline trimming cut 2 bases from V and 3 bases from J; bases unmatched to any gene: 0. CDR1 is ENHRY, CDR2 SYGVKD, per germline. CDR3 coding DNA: TGTGCCATCAGTGAGACAGGGGGCTACGAGCAGTACTTC. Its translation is CAISETGGYEQYF.

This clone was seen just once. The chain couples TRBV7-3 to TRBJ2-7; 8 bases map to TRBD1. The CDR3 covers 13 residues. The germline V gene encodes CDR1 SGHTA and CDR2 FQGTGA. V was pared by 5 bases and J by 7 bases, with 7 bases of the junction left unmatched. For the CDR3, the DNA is TGTGCCAGCAGCCGTGACGGGACAGGTGAGCAGTACTTC. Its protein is CASSRDGTGEQYF.

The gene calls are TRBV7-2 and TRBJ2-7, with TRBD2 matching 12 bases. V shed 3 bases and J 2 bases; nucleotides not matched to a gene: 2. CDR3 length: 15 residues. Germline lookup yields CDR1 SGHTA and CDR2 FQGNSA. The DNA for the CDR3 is TGTGCCAGCAGCTTGACTAGCGGGGGAGCCTACGAGCAGTACTTC. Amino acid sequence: CASSLTSGGAYEQYF. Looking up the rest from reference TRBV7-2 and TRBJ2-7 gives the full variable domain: GAGVSQSPSNKVTEKGKDVELRCDPISGHTALYWYRQSLGQGLEFLIYFQGNSAPDKSGLPSDRFSAERTGGSVSTLTIQRTQQEDSAVYLCASSLTSGGAYEQYFGPGTRLTVT.

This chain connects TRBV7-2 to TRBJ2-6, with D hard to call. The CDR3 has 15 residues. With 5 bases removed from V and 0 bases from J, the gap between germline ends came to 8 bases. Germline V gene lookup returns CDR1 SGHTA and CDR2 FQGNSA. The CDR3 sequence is CASSPRASGANVLTF. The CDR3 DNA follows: TGTGCCAGCAGCCCCCGAGCCTCTGGGGCCAACGTCCTGACTTTC.

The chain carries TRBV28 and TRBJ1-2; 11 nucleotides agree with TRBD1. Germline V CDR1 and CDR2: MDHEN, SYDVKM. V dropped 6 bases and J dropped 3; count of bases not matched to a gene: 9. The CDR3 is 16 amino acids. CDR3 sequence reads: CASSLGTGGIYYGYTF. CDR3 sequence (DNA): TGTGCCAGCAGCCTTGGGACAGGGGGTATCTACTATGGCTACACCTTC.

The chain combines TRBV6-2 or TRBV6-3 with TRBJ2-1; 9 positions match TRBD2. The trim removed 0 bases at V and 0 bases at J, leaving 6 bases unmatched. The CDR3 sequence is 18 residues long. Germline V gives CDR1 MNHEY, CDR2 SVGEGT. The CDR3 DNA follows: TGTGCCAGCAGTTACTCGACTAGCGGAGACGACTCCTACAATGAGCAGTTCTTC. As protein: CASSYSTSGDDSYNEQFF.

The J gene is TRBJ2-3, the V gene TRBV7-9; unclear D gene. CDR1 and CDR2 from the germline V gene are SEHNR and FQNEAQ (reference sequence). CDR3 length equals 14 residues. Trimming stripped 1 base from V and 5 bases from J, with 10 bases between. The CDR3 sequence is CASSLEAAGDTQYF. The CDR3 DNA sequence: TGTGCCAGCAGCTTAGAGGCAGCAGGAGATACGCAGTATTTT.

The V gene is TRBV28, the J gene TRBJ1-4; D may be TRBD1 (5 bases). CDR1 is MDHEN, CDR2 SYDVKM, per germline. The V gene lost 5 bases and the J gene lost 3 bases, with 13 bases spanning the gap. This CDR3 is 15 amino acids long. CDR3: CASSVGGVANEKLFF. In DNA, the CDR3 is TGTGCCAGCAGTGTCGGGGGGGTGGCTAATGAAAAACTGTTTTTT. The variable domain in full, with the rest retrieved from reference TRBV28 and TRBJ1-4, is DVKVTQSSRYLVKRTGEKVFLECVQDMDHENMFWYRQDPGLGLRLIYFSYDVKMKEKGDIPEGYSVSREKKERFSLILESASTNQTSMYLCASSVGGVANEKLFFGSGTQLSVL.

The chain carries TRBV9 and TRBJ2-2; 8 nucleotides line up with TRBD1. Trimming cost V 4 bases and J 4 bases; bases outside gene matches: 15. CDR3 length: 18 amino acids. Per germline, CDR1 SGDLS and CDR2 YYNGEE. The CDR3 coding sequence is TGTGCCAGCAGCTGGGACAGGACGGGCCCCACGGGCACCGGGGAGCTGTTTTTT. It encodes CASSWDRTGPTGTGELFF.